The 18 T cell receptor beta chains below come from one sample, sequenced in a study of cytomegalovirus exposure and HLA in healthy donors. With 60 Vbeta and 13 Jbeta primers, the PCR was carried out. Only in-frame clones appear in the TCRdb table, and some are missing; sequencing was by immunoSEQ multiplex PCR. Here the sample spans some 130,000 clones, 60% to 80% being singletons. Sequencing was carried out using PBMCs. Receptor source: a man under 40 in good health and CMV-seronegative.

The V and J genes are TRBV25-1 and TRBJ2-1; D not certain. The length of the CDR3 is 14 residues. Trimming pared 4 bases from V and 9 bases from J, leaving 16 bases between. In germline, CDR1 is MGHDK, CDR2 SYGVNS. Written as DNA, the CDR3 is TGTGCCAGCAGTGGATCCCTCGCACTGGTTGAGCAGTTCTTC. Translating it yields CASSGSLALVEQFF.

This clone was seen once. The genes are TRBV6-5 and TRBJ2-5; tentatively, D is TRBD2 (6 bases). Between the trimmed V and J ends, which lost 5 bases and 11 bases, there was a span of 12 bases. Per germline, CDR1 MNHEY and CDR2 SVGAGI. The CDR3 runs to 11 residues. The DNA for the CDR3 is TGTGCCAGCAGTCATGGAGGGGAGCAGTACTTC. Translating gives CASSHGGEQYF.

In DNA, the CDR3 is TGCGCCAGCAGCCAAAATTCGGGTGGCAGTCAGCCCCAGCATTTT. It yields the protein CASSQNSGGSQPQHF. V is TRBV4-3 and J is TRBJ1-5; D call uncertain. V was shortened by 2 bases and J by 6 bases, with 14 bases between the two germline ends. Germline loops: CDR1 LGHNA, CDR2 YSLEER. The CDR3 length is 15 residues.

The genes are TRBV9 and TRBJ2-1; 12 bases agree with TRBD2. After removal of 3 bases from V and 9 bases from J, the junction contained 7 bases not matched to a gene. The germline V gene encodes CDR1 SGDLS and CDR2 YYNGEE. The CDR3 sequence is 15 residues long. The CDR3 loop reads CASSAASGRASEQFF. The DNA of the CDR3 is TGTGCCAGCAGCGCGGCTAGCGGGAGGGCCAGTGAGCAGTTCTTC.

As to this clone: The same CDR3 arises from other DNA sequences in this sample as well. This chain joins TRBV19 and TRBJ2-1, with 9 bases fitting TRBD2. Germline V gene lookup returns CDR1 LNHDA and CDR2 SQIVND (reference sequence). This CDR3 comprises 16 residues. Trimming at V came to 5 bases and at J to 4 bases, leaving 9 bases not matched to a gene. DNA for the CDR3: TGTGCCAGTAGTTCAGGGCTAGCGGGATCGTACAATGAGCAGTTCTTC. Encoded protein: CASSSGLAGSYNEQFF.

The chain links TRBV6-6 to TRBJ1-4; D possibly corresponds to TRBD1 (6 bases). The CDR3 spans 12 residues. CDR1 is MNHNY and CDR2 is SVGAGI in the germline V gene (reference sequence). With 5 bases removed from V and 10 bases from J, the gap between germline ends came to 11 bases. CDR3 nucleotides: TGTGCCAGCAGTCTGGGGACACGAAAACTGTTTTTT. Protein product: CASSLGTRKLFF.

The chain combines TRBV7-9 with TRBJ2-7, with TRBD2 identical over 7 bases. Germline CDR1 reads SEHNR; CDR2 reads FQNEAQ (reference sequence). The ends lost 3 bases at V and 3 bases at J; junction bases unmatched: 2. The length of the CDR3 is 13 residues. Here the CDR3 reads CASSFASGYEQYF. As DNA, the CDR3 is TGTGCCAGCAGCTTTGCTAGCGGCTACGAGCAGTACTTC.

The genes are TRBV27 and TRBJ2-1, with TRBD2 as a possible D gene (7 bases). V was shortened by 2 bases and J by 11 bases, with 19 bases between the two germline ends. The CDR3 loop spans 15 amino acids. Per germline, CDR1 MNHEY and CDR2 SMNVEV (reference sequence). CDR3 in DNA: TGTGCCAGCAGTTTAGGGGGAGGGGGGCGGTTTAAGCAGTTCTTC. As protein: CASSLGGGGRFKQFF.

Comments on this clone: Other DNA sequences in this specimen translate into the identical CDR3. The chain carries TRBV5-1 and TRBJ1-1; D not certain. Trimming took off 4 bases at V and 4 bases at J, with 14 bases between the two ends. Looked up from germline, CDR1 is SGHRS and CDR2 is YFSETQ. The CDR3 totals 14 residues. The CDR3 sequence: CASSTRELGTEAFF. DNA of the CDR3: TGCGCCAGCAGCACTCGGGAGTTGGGCACTGAAGCTTTCTTT.

The V and J genes are TRBV7-8 and TRBJ1-1; TRBD1 aligns across 11 bases. This CDR3 spans 16 amino acids. V shed 1 base, J shed 5 bases, and the junction held 6 bases outside the gene matches. Germline loops: CDR1 SGHVS, CDR2 FQNEAQ. CDR3 protein: CASSLGRDRGGTEAFF. The DNA of the CDR3 is TGTGCCAGCAGCTTAGGAAGGGACAGGGGGGGAACTGAAGCTTTCTTT.

The gene calls are TRBV28 and TRBJ2-1, with 11 bases aligning to TRBD2. Germline CDR1 is MDHEN and CDR2 is SYDVKM. The CDR3 has 15 amino acids. The trim removed 4 bases at V and 9 bases at J, leaving 8 bases unmatched. CDR3 protein: CASSSFSGRAGEQFF. DNA for the CDR3: TGTGCCAGCAGTTCCTTTAGCGGGAGGGCCGGTGAGCAGTTCTTC.

V is TRBV28 and J is TRBJ2-7; no clear D. The length of the CDR3 is 14 residues. V lost 6 bases to trimming and J lost 0 bases, with 12 bases between them. Germline CDR1 and CDR2: MDHEN and SYDVKM. The CDR3 DNA reads TGTGCCAGCAGCTTACATCCGAGCTCCTACGAGCAGTACTTC. It codes for CASSLHPSSYEQYF.

This chain links TRBV30 with TRBJ2-1; TRBD2 aligns across 7 bases. Trimming at V came to 5 bases and at J to 10 bases, leaving 14 bases not matched to a gene. The CDR3 covers 14 residues. Germline V CDR1 and CDR2: GTSNPN, SVGIG (reference sequence). The CDR3 nucleotides are TGTGCCTGGGCTTCAGCGGGATCCGTAAGAGAGCAGTTCTTC. This sequence encodes CAWASAGSVREQFF.

This clone came up once. This chain joins TRBV19 and TRBJ2-3; possibly TRBD1 for D (6 bases). The CDR3 runs to 14 residues. Trimming removed 6 bases at V and 2 bases at J, with 12 bases between. Germline lookup yields CDR1 LNHDA and CDR2 SQIVND (reference sequence). Here the CDR3 DNA reads TGTGCCAGTAGCCCAGGACAGCCCACAGATACGCAGTATTTT. This codes for CASSPGQPTDTQYF.

The CDR3 region is CAWSSGGHTIYF. The CDR3 DNA reads TGTGCCTGGAGTAGCGGAGGACACACCATATATTTT. The rearrangement links TRBV30 to TRBJ1-3, with no clear D. The germline V and J ends were trimmed by 2 bases and 8 bases, with 10 bases remaining between them. Germline values: CDR1 GTSNPN, CDR2 SVGIG (reference sequence). The CDR3 contains 12 residues.

The chain combines TRBV18 with TRBJ1-2; TRBD1 matches at 7 bases. Germline loops: CDR1 KGHSH, CDR2 LQKENI. The CDR3 loop spans 15 amino acids. Losses at the gene ends were 3 bases for V and 4 bases for J; bases not matched to a gene: 8. The CDR3 sequence: CASSPPQGTSYGYTF. The CDR3 nucleotides are TGTGCCAGCTCACCTCCACAGGGGACAAGCTATGGCTACACCTTC.

The rearrangement links TRBV28 to TRBJ2-5; 7 bases map to TRBD2. This CDR3 contains 16 residues. Germline V lookup: CDR1 MDHEN, CDR2 SYDVKM. With V trimmed by 4 bases and J by 5 bases, 13 bases remained unmatched. CDR3 protein: CASSSHSGSGGETQYF. The CDR3 nucleotides read TGTGCCAGCAGTTCTCATAGCGGGTCAGGAGGGGAGACCCAGTACTTC. Full variable domain (rest looked up from reference TRBV28 and TRBJ2-5): DVKVTQSSRYLVKRTGEKVFLECVQDMDHENMFWYRQDPGLGLRLIYFSYDVKMKEKGDIPEGYSVSREKKERFSLILESASTNQTSMYLCASSSHSGSGGETQYFGPGTRLLVL.

The rearrangement joins TRBV7-2 to TRBJ2-5, with D maybe TRBD1 (5 bases). The J call is uncertain, as TRBJ2-7 better fits the DNA end. There are 12 residues in the CDR3. Germline CDR1 is SGHTA and CDR2 is FQGNSA. CDR3 protein: CASSPTVYEQYF. The CDR3 DNA sequence: TGTGCCAGCAGCCCGACAGTCTACGAGCAGTACTTC.